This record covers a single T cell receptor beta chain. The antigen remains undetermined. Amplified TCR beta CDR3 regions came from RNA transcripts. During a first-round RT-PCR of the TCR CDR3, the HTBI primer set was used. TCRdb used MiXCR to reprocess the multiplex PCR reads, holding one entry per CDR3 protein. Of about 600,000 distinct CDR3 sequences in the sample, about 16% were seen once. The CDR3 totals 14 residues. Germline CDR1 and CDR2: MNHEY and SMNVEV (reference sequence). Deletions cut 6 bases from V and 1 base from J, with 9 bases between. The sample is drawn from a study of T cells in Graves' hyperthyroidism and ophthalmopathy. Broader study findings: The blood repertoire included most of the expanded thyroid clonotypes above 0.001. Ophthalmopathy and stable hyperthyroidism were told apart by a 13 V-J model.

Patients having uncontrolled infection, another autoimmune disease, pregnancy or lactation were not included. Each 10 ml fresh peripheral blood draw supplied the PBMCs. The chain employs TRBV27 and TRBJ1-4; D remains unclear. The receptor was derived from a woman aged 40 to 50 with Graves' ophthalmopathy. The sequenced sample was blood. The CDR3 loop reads CASSRTGTNEKLFF. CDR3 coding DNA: TGTGCCAGCAGCCGAACGGGAACTAATGAAAAACTGTTTTTT.